These 22 T cell receptor beta chains came from one sample sequenced in a study of metastatic and nonmetastatic thyroid tumors. TCRdb re-processed the PCR reads through MiXCR. Of about 23,000 clones listed, around 20% are singletons. No treatment of any kind had been given to any patient before thyroid surgery. The sequenced sample was blood. The receptors were sampled from a male donor with papillary thyroid cancer or a benign thyroid nodule (not recorded which). Some clones in this sample may be carry-over from other donors' samples.

This clone was seen many times. This chain links TRBV4-1 with TRBJ2-5; tentative D call: TRBD1 (5 bases). The germline V gene encodes CDR1 MGHRA and CDR2 YSYEKL. The CDR3 runs to 16 residues. Trimming took 0 bases from V and 2 from J, leaving 13 bases between them. The CDR3 DNA is TGCGCCAGCAGCCAAGATCCTGGGCAGGGACAAGAGACCCAGTACTTC. Its translation is CASSQDPGQGQETQYF.

This clone was found many times. The gene calls are TRBV25-1 and TRBJ2-2, with TRBD1 as a possible D gene (6 bases). CDR3 size: 17 residues. In germline, CDR1 is MGHDK, CDR2 SYGVNS. Between the trimmed V and J ends, which lost 0 bases and 4 bases, there was a span of 15 bases. The CDR3 DNA follows: TGTGCCAGCAGTGAATATACTGGGGGCTCGAGCACCGGGGAGCTGTTTTTT. Protein: CASSEYTGGSSTGELFF.

This clone was recorded a few times. Sequence at one end of the junction differs from germline and may be a read error. In nucleotides, the CDR3 is TGTGCCAGCAGTTCGGGACAGGGTAGCACCGAAGCGTTCTTT. Amino acid sequence: CASSSGQGSTEAFF. The chain has TRBV6-2 or TRBV6-3 and TRBJ1-1; 9 bases align to TRBD1. Germline CDR1 is MNHEY and CDR2 is SVGEGT. This CDR3 region has 14 residues.

In its sample, this clone was seen a few times. The rearrangement joins TRBV10-3 to TRBJ1-6, with a possible D match to TRBD1 (5 bases). CDR3 length equals 11 residues. Germline assignment: CDR1 ENHRY and CDR2 SYGVKD. Trimming stripped 11 bases from V and 14 bases from J, with 16 bases between. CDR3 in DNA: TGTGCCGTCATGGGGGGAGAGGCCCTCCACTTT. This codes for CAVMGGEALHF.

By frequency in the sample, this clone is medium-sized. The rearrangement joins TRBV27 to TRBJ2-3; D unclear. The ends were cut back, 6 bases at V and 8 bases at J, with 9 bases in the middle. This CDR3 contains 11 residues. The germline V gene has CDR1 MNHEY and CDR2 SMNVEV (reference sequence). The CDR3: CASSFRGTQYF. CDR3 sequence (DNA): TGTGCCAGCAGCTTCCGCGGTACGCAGTATTTT.

By sample share, this clone is medium-sized (0.01 to 0.1%). J is TRBJ1-1 and V is TRBV6-1, with 7 bases aligning to TRBD1. Germline CDR1 and CDR2: MNHNS and SASEGT. Trimming removed 5 bases from V and 0 bases from J; junction bases left unmatched: 9. The CDR3 loop spans 16 amino acids. For the CDR3, the DNA is TGTGCCAGCAGTCCGAGACAGGGAACCATGAACACTGAAGCTTTCTTT. It encodes CASSPRQGTMNTEAFF.

Ten or more counts support this clone. The rearrangement joins TRBV11-2 to TRBJ1-1; D remains unclear. Trimming removed 1 base at V and 6 bases at J, with 9 bases between. Germline loops: CDR1 SGHAT, CDR2 FQNNGV. This CDR3 contains 13 residues. CDR3 protein: CASSLGSQSEAFF. In DNA, the CDR3 is TGTGCCAGCAGCTTAGGTTCCCAGTCTGAAGCTTTCTTT. Full variable domain (outside the CDR3, taken from reference TRBV11-2 and TRBJ1-1): EAGVAQSPRYKIIEKRQSVAFWCNPISGHATLYWYQQILGQGPKLLIQFQNNGVVDDSQLPKDRFSAERLKGVDSTLKIQPAKLEDSAVYLCASSLGSQSEAFFGQGTRLTVV.

This clone was seen at least ten times. The chain links TRBV5-1 to TRBJ1-1; tentative D call: TRBD1 (6 bases). V lost 0 bases, J lost 3 bases, and 12 bases lay in between. Germline V lookup: CDR1 SGHRS, CDR2 YFSETQ. This CDR3 spans 15 amino acids. DNA for the CDR3: TGCGCCAGCAGCTTGGCGAGGGGGTTGGACACTGAAGCTTTCTTT. Encoded protein: CASSLARGLDTEAFF.

This chain uses TRBV28 with TRBJ2-7; TRBD2 matches at 8 bases. Germline loops: CDR1 MDHEN, CDR2 SYDVKM. V was clipped by 7 bases and J by 7 bases; unmatched bases: 15. The CDR3 spans 15 residues. The CDR3 protein is CASTRPGAGGDEQYF. The CDR3, as DNA: TGTGCCAGCACCCGTCCGGGAGCCGGGGGGGATGAGCAGTACTTC.

This clone was found many times. The V gene is TRBV19, the J gene TRBJ2-7, with 12 bases aligning to TRBD2. The ends lost 5 bases at V and 3 bases at J; junction bases unmatched: 5. The CDR3 loop spans 15 amino acids. Germline assignment: CDR1 LNHDA and CDR2 SQIVND (reference sequence). The CDR3 sequence is CASSASGRALYEQYF. CDR3 nucleotides: TGTGCCAGTAGTGCTAGCGGGAGGGCCCTCTACGAGCAGTACTTC. The variable domain in full, completed from reference TRBV19 and TRBJ2-7, reads DGGITQSPKYLFRKEGQNVTLSCEQNLNHDAMYWYRQDPGQGLRLIYYSQIVNDFQKGDIAEGYSVSREKKESFPLTVTSAQKNPTAFYLCASSASGRALYEQYFGPGTRLTVT.

The chain links TRBV7-8 to TRBJ1-5; D is possibly TRBD1 (6 bases). The germline V and J ends were trimmed by 5 bases and 9 bases, with 17 bases remaining between them. Germline CDR1 reads SGHVS; CDR2 reads FQNEAQ. CDR3 length equals 14 residues. The DNA for the CDR3 is TGTGCCAGCAGCAGGGACGGGGGGCAGGGGCCCCAGCATTTT. Encoded protein: CASSRDGGQGPQHF.

This clone has ten or more counts. V usage is TRBV20-1 and J usage is TRBJ2-5; D may be TRBD2 (5 bases). CDR3 length equals 14 residues. Germline V gene lookup returns CDR1 DFQATT and CDR2 SNEGSKA (reference sequence). V lost 2 bases, J lost 0 bases, and 10 bases lay in between. The CDR3 here is CSARPGADQETQYF. The CDR3 DNA follows: TGCAGTGCTAGACCTGGAGCGGACCAAGAGACCCAGTACTTC.

This clone is medium-sized (0.01 to 0.1%) within its sample. V is TRBV2 and J is TRBJ2-1; a possible D gene is TRBD1 (5 bases). This CDR3 has 13 amino acids. Germline CDR1 and CDR2: SNHLY and FYNNEI. V was trimmed by 7 bases and J by 5 bases, leaving 12 bases between them. DNA of the CDR3: TGTGCCAGCAACAGGTTCAAGGACAATGAGCAGTTCTTC. This encodes CASNRFKDNEQFF. The full variable domain, its missing parts supplied by reference TRBV2 and TRBJ2-1, is EPEVTQTPSHQVTQMGQEVILRCVPISNHLYFYWYRQILGQKVEFLVSFYNNEISEKSEIFDDQFSVERPDGSNFTLKIRSTKLEDSAMYFCASNRFKDNEQFFGPGTRLTVL.

This clone was seen many times. The gene calls are TRBV14 and TRBJ2-3; 7 bases align to TRBD2. The CDR3 is 14 residues long. With V trimmed by 1 base and J by 6 bases, 4 bases remained unmatched. Looked up from germline, CDR1 is SGHDN and CDR2 is FVKESK. DNA for the CDR3: TGTGCCAGCAGCCAAGGGTACGGGAGGGATACGCAGTATTTT. Translated: CASSQGYGRDTQYF.

This clone was detected ten times or more. The chain links TRBV11-2 to TRBJ2-3; TRBD2 is a possible D gene (6 bases). The V end lost 2 bases, the J end lost 3 bases, and 12 bases lay between the germline ends. From germline, CDR1 is SGHAT and CDR2 FQNNGV. This CDR3 comprises 15 residues. CDR3 DNA sequence: TGTGCCAGCAGCTTAATGGCCCGGGGGACAGATACGCAGTATTTT. Protein sequence: CASSLMARGTDTQYF. Combining the CDR3 with reference TRBV11-2 and TRBJ2-3 gives the whole variable domain EAGVAQSPRYKIIEKRQSVAFWCNPISGHATLYWYQQILGQGPKLLIQFQNNGVVDDSQLPKDRFSAERLKGVDSTLKIQPAKLEDSAVYLCASSLMARGTDTQYFGPGTRLTVL.

This clone was observed many times. The chain is built from TRBV30 and TRBJ2-1; D not certain. The CDR3 is 12 residues long. The germline V and J ends were trimmed by 2 bases and 8 bases, with 10 bases remaining between them. CDR1 is GTSNPN and CDR2 is SVGIG in the germline V gene (reference sequence). The CDR3 is CAWSPRSYEQFF. For the CDR3, the DNA is TGTGCCTGGAGTCCCCGCAGTTATGAGCAGTTCTTC.

The V and J genes are TRBV20-1 and TRBJ1-5; perhaps TRBD1 as D (5 bases). V was clipped by 5 bases and J by 4 bases, with 21 bases between them. Germline CDR1 reads DFQATT; CDR2 reads SNEGSKA (reference sequence). The CDR3 runs to 16 residues. Written as DNA, the CDR3 is TGCAGTGCTGGTCCTGTTCCAGGGTCAAAGAATCAGCCCCAGCATTTT. The encoded protein is CSAGPVPGSKNQPQHF.

This clone has at least ten counts. The chain couples TRBV19 to TRBJ2-1; possible D gene TRBD2, 6 bases. Germline values: CDR1 LNHDA, CDR2 SQIVND (reference sequence). This CDR3 is built from 17 residues. V lost 0 bases and J 4 bases, leaving 16 bases between the germline ends. CDR3 region: CASSIESSVTPYNEQFF. CDR3 in DNA: TGTGCCAGTAGTATAGAGTCTAGCGTAACACCATACAATGAGCAGTTCTTC.

This clone occurred many times. The gene calls are TRBV7-8 and TRBJ1-2, with unresolved D. Trimming removed 1 base at V and 13 bases at J, with 16 bases between. Germline CDR1 and CDR2: SGHVS and FQNEAQ. There are 13 residues in the CDR3. The DNA of the CDR3 is TGTGCCAGCAGCTTAGAGGCAGCCGTGTCAGCCACCTTC. This encodes CASSLEAAVSATF.

This clone has just a few counts. This chain links TRBV28 with TRBJ2-5; weak D call: TRBD2 (5 bases). V was shortened by 2 bases and J by 4 bases, with 5 bases between the two germline ends. CDR1 MDHEN and CDR2 SYDVKM come from the germline V gene. This CDR3 is 12 amino acids long. For the CDR3, the DNA is TGTGCCAGCAGTTTAGCGGGAGAGACCCAGTACTTC. Amino acids: CASSLAGETQYF.

The V call is TRBV19, the J call TRBJ2-6; D gene ambiguous. The CDR3 runs to 19 residues. Trimming cost V 3 bases and J 0 bases, with 18 bases left between them. The germline V gene encodes CDR1 LNHDA and CDR2 SQIVND (reference sequence). The CDR3 loop is CASSMLFRFSSSGANVLTF. The CDR3 bases are TGTGCCAGTAGTATGCTTTTCAGGTTCTCTTCCTCTGGGGCCAACGTCCTGACTTTC.

This clone was detected only a few times. At one boundary the junction diverges from the germline segment, which might be a read error. J is TRBJ1-1 and V is TRBV2; a possible D gene is TRBD1 (6 bases). This CDR3 is 15 amino acids long. The germline V gene encodes CDR1 SNHLY and CDR2 FYNNEI. The CDR3 loop reads CASREEQGLGTEAFF. CDR3 DNA: TGTGCCAGCAGGGAAGAACAGGGTCTGGGAACTGAAGCTTTCTTT.